This T cell receptor (beta chain) was found in a study of T-cell memory formation after mild COVID-19. Study conclusions and caveats: Clones that contracted from day 15 to 85 had balanced CD4/CD8; later expanders were CD4+ biased.

TCRdb analysed the 5' RACE reads with MiXCR anew, one entry per CDR3 protein. The data hold roughly 550,000 distinct CDR3 sequences, with just over 20% observed a single time. The CDR3 runs 14 residues. V lost 5 bases, J lost 4 bases, and 14 bases lay in between. This clonotype occurred a few times. Its target is unknown. The clonotype originates from an adult woman who had mild COVID-19 (a few samples of this study predate the infection). Cell type and time point are not known. Sequencing used PBMCs or a T cell subset sorted from them (not recorded which). The chain uses TRBV12-3 or TRBV12-4 and TRBJ1-2; the D gene is possibly TRBD1 (6 bases). CDR3: CASSPLSGVYGYTF. The CDR3 coding sequence is TGTGCCAGCAGTCCCCTCTCAGGGGTCTATGGCTACACCTTC.